The 13 T cell receptor beta chains below come from one sample, sequenced in a study of cytomegalovirus exposure and HLA in healthy donors. Both 60 Vbeta primers and 13 Jbeta primers went into the PCR. Assay used: immunoSEQ multiplex PCR; TCRdb lists only in-frame clones, some missing. The data contain 140,000 to 150,000 clones, 75% to 90% of them singletons. The sequencing sample was made of PBMCs. These receptors all come from a man aged 40-49 years in good health and CMV-seronegative.

In its sample, this clone was seen a few times. V gene TRBV5-6 combines with J gene TRBJ2-7; D is perhaps TRBD2 (7 bases). Trimming shortened V by 2 bases and J by 5 bases, and 11 bases separated the two germline ends. This CDR3 spans 13 amino acids. Germline CDR1 and CDR2: SGHDT and YYEEEE. This chain's CDR3 is CASSFRGAHEQYF. CDR3 DNA sequence: TGTGCCAGCAGCTTCCGGGGGGCCCACGAGCAGTACTTC.

The J gene is TRBJ2-3, the V gene TRBV19, with TRBD1 matching over 8 bases. V lost 7 bases and J lost 3; bases outside the gene matches: 3. The CDR3 sequence is 13 residues long. Germline V CDR1 and CDR2: LNHDA, SQIVND (reference sequence). The CDR3 DNA follows: TGTGCCAGTACCAACAGGGGGACAGATACGCAGTATTTT. This translates into CASTNRGTDTQYF. The complete variable domain, with remaining parts taken from reference TRBV19 and TRBJ2-3, reads DGGITQSPKYLFRKEGQNVTLSCEQNLNHDAMYWYRQDPGQGLRLIYYSQIVNDFQKGDIAEGYSVSREKKESFPLTVTSAQKNPTAFYLCASTNRGTDTQYFGPGTRLTVL.

The chain links TRBV7-3 to TRBJ2-1, with TRBD1 as a possible D gene (6 bases). The CDR3 has 16 amino acids. Germline V lookup: CDR1 SGHTA, CDR2 FQGTGA. Trimming left V 1 base short and J 2 bases short, with 12 bases between. The CDR3 DNA sequence: TGTGCCAGCAGCTTAAGTAGCAGGGGCCCCTACAATGAGCAGTTCTTC. Amino acids: CASSLSSRGPYNEQFF.

As regards this clone: Distinct nucleotide sequences in the sample also encode this CDR3. The chain has TRBV5-1 and TRBJ2-5, with D possibly TRBD2 on 6 matching bases. The V end was cut by 3 bases, the J end by 7 bases, with 19 bases between. Germline V gene data show CDR1 as SGHRS and CDR2 as YFSETQ. The CDR3 sequence is 15 residues long. The CDR3 bases are TGCGCCAGCAGCTCGGTACTGGCGGCCGGGGGGACCCAGTACTTC. It codes for CASSSVLAAGGTQYF. Using reference TRBV5-1 and TRBJ2-5 for the parts outside the CDR3, the full variable domain is KAGVTQTPRYLIKTRGQQVTLSCSPISGHRSVSWYQQTPGQGLQFLFEYFSETQRNKGNFPGRFSGRQFSNSRSEMNVSTLELGDSALYLCASSSVLAAGGTQYFGPGTRLLVL.

The gene calls are TRBV4-3 and TRBJ1-1; D not certain. Germline CDR1 LGHNA, CDR2 YSLEER. CDR3 length equals 14 residues. Trimming took off 0 bases at V and 14 bases at J, with 19 bases between the two ends. Here the CDR3 reads CASSQDRGRTVEFF. CDR3 DNA: TGCGCCAGCAGCCAAGATAGAGGGAGAACAGTGGAGTTCTTT.

This rearrangement joins TRBV18 to TRBJ1-2; TRBD1 agrees at 8 bases. CDR1 KGHSH and CDR2 LQKENI come from the germline V gene. The CDR3 has 16 residues. Losses at the gene ends were 4 bases for V and 7 bases for J; bases not matched to a gene: 14. CDR3 coding DNA: TGTGCCAGCTCACACCAAAACGGACAGGGAAAGGGTGGCTACACCTTC. This gives the protein CASSHQNGQGKGGYTF.

This chain connects TRBV19 to TRBJ2-7; tentatively, D is TRBD1 (5 bases). Germline loops: CDR1 LNHDA, CDR2 SQIVND (reference sequence). The V and J ends lost 1 base and 6 bases respectively, with 13 bases between them. The CDR3 is made up of 14 amino acids. The DNA for the CDR3 is TGTGCCAGTAGTATAGGGGCAGGGCCTTTCGAGCAGTACTTC. Its translation: CASSIGAGPFEQYF.

The V call is TRBV6-5, the J call TRBJ1-2, with 8 bases that match TRBD1. This CDR3 region has 13 residues. The germline V gene encodes CDR1 MNHEY and CDR2 SVGAGI. After removal of 6 bases from V and 7 bases from J, the junction contained 7 bases not matched to a gene. The chain's CDR3 is CASRRTGFIGYTF. Written as DNA, the CDR3 is TGTGCCAGCAGACGGACAGGGTTTATTGGCTACACCTTC.

This clone is a singleton in its sample. The V call is TRBV19, the J call TRBJ1-6, with a weak D call TRBD1 (6 bases). The CDR3 covers 17 residues. Germline CDR1 is LNHDA and CDR2 is SQIVND (reference sequence). V was pared by 4 bases and J by 7 bases, with 20 bases between. The CDR3 DNA sequence: TGTGCCAGTAGTACGCTCCACGTAACAGGGTTCAATTCACCCCTCCACTTT. The encoded protein is CASSTLHVTGFNSPLHF.

The chain couples TRBV5-1 to TRBJ2-1; D gene unclear. CDR1 and CDR2 (germline): SGHRS, YFSETQ. V gave up 4 bases and J gave up 0 bases, with 14 bases separating them. The CDR3 sequence is 16 residues long. The CDR3 nucleotides read TGCGCCAGCAGCGTGGCATCTCTAGACTCCTACAATGAGCAGTTCTTC. Protein sequence: CASSVASLDSYNEQFF. Full variable domain (outside the CDR3, taken from reference TRBV5-1 and TRBJ2-1): KAGVTQTPRYLIKTRGQQVTLSCSPISGHRSVSWYQQTPGQGLQFLFEYFSETQRNKGNFPGRFSGRQFSNSRSEMNVSTLELGDSALYLCASSVASLDSYNEQFFGPGTRLTVL.

On this clone: A junction boundary mismatches the germline segment, possibly from a read error. The chain couples TRBV7-7 to TRBJ2-1, with 7 bases that match TRBD2. Per the germline V gene, CDR1 is SSHAT and CDR2 is FNYEAQ (reference sequence). The CDR3 totals 13 residues. The chain's CDR3 is CASSLGGGDEQFF. The CDR3, as DNA: TGTGCTAGCAGCTTAGGTGGGGGGGATGAGCAGTTCTTC.

The chain links TRBV4-3 to TRBJ2-7; 9 bases are a match to TRBD1. The CDR3 sequence is 14 residues long. The V segment lost 4 bases and the J segment 0 bases; nucleotides outside the gene matches: 1. CDR1 and CDR2 (germline): LGHNA, YSLEER. CDR3 DNA sequence: TGCGCCAGCAGCCGGGGACAGGGCTCCTACGAGCAGTACTTC. Its translation: CASSRGQGSYEQYF.

This chain connects TRBV6-1 to TRBJ1-2; D not certain. V was pared by 6 bases and J by 12 bases, with 26 bases between. Germline CDR1 reads MNHNS; CDR2 reads SASEGT. CDR3 length equals 15 residues. CDR3 residues: CASRGWTDGGYEHTF. The CDR3 bases are TGTGCCAGCAGGGGATGGACTGACGGAGGCTATGAACACACCTTC.